Reported below is one T cell receptor (beta chain). This clone's antigen is unknown. Nothing much larger sits one base from this clone, and base qualities are not available. The germline V gene gives CDR1 as MGHRA and CDR2 as YSYEKL. At the junction V is shortened by 2 bases and J by 1 base; bases outside the gene matches: 4. The cysteine opens and the phenylalanine closes a CDR3 of 17 amino acids. Here the CDR3 DNA is all that survives: 51 bases in frame from base 1. Genomic DNA was used for TRB sequencing, which was performed with the immunoSEQ assay at survey resolution or with the hsTCRB kit. Per the original workflow: The immunoSEQ software was used for initial read processing, and the LymphoSeq R package was used for repertoire analyses. Clonality was calculated as 1 minus normalized Shannon entropy, and the Gini coefficient was also calculated for each TRB dataset. Phenotypes of unsorted samples were inferred by mapping TRB sequences from sorted subsets of the recipient or donor onto the same recipient's unsorted samples. The table was pulled from immuneACCESS by TCRdb, which kept in-frame rearrangements only. Such tables lose some clones; where checked, under half of the loss comes from unresolved V genes, and the rest has no known cause. For V, J and clone size, that table is used; D and trimming come from the DNA. The sample profile shows about 24,000 clones; more than 75% of them were found once. The ten largest clones take up around 6.6% of the sample.

The record originates from a study of T cells after posttransplantation cyclophosphamide (dated by TCRdb to about 2016). Background for the entire study: Using TRB sequencing, the study followed how the T cell repertoire rebuilt after myeloablative bone marrow transplantation with posttransplantation cyclophosphamide given as GVHD prophylaxis. Antigen receptor sequencing was done on samples from 35 PTCy-treated patients and from approximately 15 related bone marrow donors of those patients. Blood from all 35 or so PTCy patients who had 1-year posttransplant specimens underwent TRB sequencing. Up to 3 additional blood samples from 2 to 5.2 years after transplant were also TRB-sequenced in 3 patients, as was pretransplant blood from several patients. Because TRA and TRB clonality correlated tightly in eight or nine samples, later TCR analyses were limited to TRB. Public TRB sequences were searched against a database of over 3,600 sequences associated with responses to pathogens, tumor antigens, self-antigens and alloantigens. Beyond this particular receptor, the publication reports: Donor-recipient similarity was low at 1-2 months but rose over the first year, and later blood repertoires were often dominated by donor CD8+ memory clones. The TRB repertoires of T cells infiltrating skin or the GI tract showed only limited overlap with the TRB repertoires found in blood. Across 45 or so patients, recipient CMV seropositivity and CMV reactivation were highly associated with TRB clonality; PTCy diversity was similar to CNI/methotrexate controls.

The PTCy-treated patients were drawn from a prospective, multi-institutional clinical trial. Peripheral blood and bone marrow mononuclear cells were isolated by Ficoll-Hypaque density centrifugation and cryopreserved. The TCR comes from an older woman with a blood cancer, CMV-positive, and with a related stem cell donor. The sample taken for sequencing was PBMCs. The chain was built from TRBV4-1 and TRBJ2-5; a stretch of 13 junction bases matches TRBD2. The encoded CDR3 is CASSQPRLAGGQETQYF. The DNA sequence is as follows: TGCGCCAGCAGCCAACCACGACTAGCGGGAGGCCAAGAGACCCAGTACTTC.